The text below deals with one T cell receptor (beta chain). Its antigen is undetermined. Trimming took 3 bases from V and 7 from J, leaving 16 bases between them. The germline gives CDR1 SGHRS, CDR2 YFSETQ. CDR3 length equals 15 residues. Sequencing used immunoSEQ multiplex PCR; TCRdb keeps in-frame clones, though not all of them. The repertoire includes 40,000 or so clones, roughly 93% of them detected once, and about 20% sits in the top ten. This sample is part of a study of graft-versus-host responses after intestinal transplantation. Study context: The study gave all recipients anti-thymocyte globulin induction, then tacrolimus and steroids for 2 to 3 years.

Findings of the study overall: GvH clone levels peaked in circulation, and this peak was associated with early post-transplant HvG declines. Patients with graft-donor T cell macrochimerism had high graft-versus-host to host-versus-graft clonal ratios in allografts.

The source of this sequence is a human donor who was the organ donor for an intestinal transplant. This specimen was unstimulated CD8+ T cells sorted from spleen or lymph node cells, taken before transplant. The chain is built from TRBV5-1 and TRBJ2-2; perhaps TRBD2 as D (7 bases). The CDR3: CASSSGASGGGELFF. DNA for the CDR3: TGCGCCAGCAGCTCGGGGGCTAGCGGAGGCGGGGAGCTGTTTTTT.